The clone carrying this T cell receptor (beta chain) was counted only a few times. Its antigen is not identified. This sample stems from a study of response to subunit inactivated influenza vaccine. Study findings and constraints: It was suggested by the authors that few new T cells are recruited by each seasonal influenza vaccination.

V was trimmed by 3 bases and J by 10 bases, leaving 12 bases between them. There are 13 residues in the CDR3. Germline V gives CDR1 SGHTA, CDR2 FQGNSA. A single record per CDR3 protein comes from TCRdb applying MiXCR to the RT-PCR reads. The sample has 500,000 or so distinct CDR3 sequences; approximately 11% are singletons. The sequence derives from a man aged 50-60 years who received an inactivated influenza vaccine. The chain combines TRBV7-2 with TRBJ1-4; a possible D gene is TRBD1 (5 bases). The sequencing used PBMCs from blood, collected more than 35 days after vaccination. CDR3 DNA: TGTGCCAGCAGCTTGACCGGGACTGGAAAACTGTTTTTT. This sequence encodes CASSLTGTGKLFF.